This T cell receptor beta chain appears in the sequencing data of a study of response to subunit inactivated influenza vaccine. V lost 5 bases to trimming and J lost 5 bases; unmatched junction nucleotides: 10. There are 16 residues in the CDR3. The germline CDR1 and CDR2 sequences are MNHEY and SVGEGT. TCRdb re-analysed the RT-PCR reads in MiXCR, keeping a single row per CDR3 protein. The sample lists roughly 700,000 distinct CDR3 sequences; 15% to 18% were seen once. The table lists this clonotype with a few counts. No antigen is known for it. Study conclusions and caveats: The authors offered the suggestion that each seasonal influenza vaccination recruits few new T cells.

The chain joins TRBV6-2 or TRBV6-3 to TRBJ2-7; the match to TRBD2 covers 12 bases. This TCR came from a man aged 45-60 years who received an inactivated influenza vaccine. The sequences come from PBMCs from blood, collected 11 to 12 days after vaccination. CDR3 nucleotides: TGTGCCAGCAGTCCCAAGACTAGCGGGAGTTCCCACGAGCAGTACTTC. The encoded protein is CASSPKTSGSSHEQYF.